This TCR beta chain is from a study of blood T cell repertoires in COVID-19. This clone was recorded only once. The length of the CDR3 is 15 residues. Germline trimming cut 2 bases from V and 10 bases from J; bases unmatched to any gene: 8. Germline CDR1 reads SGHRS; CDR2 reads YFSETQ. Assay: immunoSEQ multiplex PCR; the TCRdb copy retains only in-frame clones and omits some. The sample consists of 130,000 or so clones, approximately 80% of them appearing once. This clonotype was sampled from a human donor in a cohort sampled during active COVID-19. The sequenced sample consisted of peripheral blood. The gene calls are TRBV5-1 and TRBJ2-1; TRBD1 matches 11 bases. CDR3 residues: CASSFDGQGAEEQFF. The DNA of the CDR3 is TGCGCCAGCAGCTTTGACGGACAGGGGGCGGAAGAGCAGTTCTTC.